This T cell receptor beta chain stems from a study of shared clonotypes between healthy human individuals. Authors' analysis steps: ImmunoSEQ sequences covered only the junction and lacked quality scores; filtering therefore differed. The method was immunoSEQ multiplex PCR; TCRdb's version includes in-frame clones alone and lacks a portion of them. The DNA gave D and trimming, while V, J and clone size come from that table. This sample yields approximately 500,000 clones, of which over 75% are seen a single time; around 12% belongs to the top ten. Germline lookup yields CDR1 MNHNS and CDR2 SASEGT. This CDR3 region has 16 residues. V lost 1 base, J lost 2 bases, and 5 bases stayed unmatched.

This sequence was found in a woman between 40 and 50 years old in good health. Some clones in this sample may be carry-over from other donors' samples. Sequences were obtained from PBMCs. This rearrangement joins TRBV6-1 to TRBJ2-7, with 10 bases identical to TRBD2. CDR3 protein: CASSEGLAGAPYEQYF. The CDR3 nucleotides read TGTGCCAGCAGTGAAGGGCTAGCGGGAGCCCCCTACGAGCAGTACTTC.